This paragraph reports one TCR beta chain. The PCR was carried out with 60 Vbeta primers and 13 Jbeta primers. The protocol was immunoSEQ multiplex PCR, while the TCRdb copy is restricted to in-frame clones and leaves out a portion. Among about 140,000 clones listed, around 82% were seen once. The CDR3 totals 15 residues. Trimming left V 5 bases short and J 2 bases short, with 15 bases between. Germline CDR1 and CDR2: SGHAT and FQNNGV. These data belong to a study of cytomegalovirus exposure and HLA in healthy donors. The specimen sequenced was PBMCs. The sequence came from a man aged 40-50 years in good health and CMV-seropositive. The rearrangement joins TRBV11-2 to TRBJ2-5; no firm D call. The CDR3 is CASSPRRGGQETQYF. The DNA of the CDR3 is TGTGCCAGCAGCCCAAGGAGAGGTGGGCAAGAGACCCAGTACTTC. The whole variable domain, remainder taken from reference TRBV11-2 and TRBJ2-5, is EAGVAQSPRYKIIEKRQSVAFWCNPISGHATLYWYQQILGQGPKLLIQFQNNGVVDDSQLPKDRFSAERLKGVDSTLKIQPAKLEDSAVYLCASSPRRGGQETQYFGPGTRLLVL.